Below, one T cell receptor beta chain is given with its context. The data are from a study of cytomegalovirus exposure and HLA in healthy donors. The CDR3 length is 13 residues. In germline, CDR1 is GTSNPN, CDR2 SVGIG (reference sequence). Trimming shortened V by 0 bases and J by 4 bases, and 9 bases separated the two germline ends. Here immunoSEQ multiplex PCR was the method, and the copy in TCRdb shows in-frame clones only, minus some. Altogether about 120,000 clones are present, 89% being singletons, with the ten largest covering 0.95% to 1.3%. V and J are TRBV30 and TRBJ2-5, with a tentative D call TRBD1 (5 bases). Material for sequencing was PBMCs. The origin of this receptor is a woman younger than 35 in good health and CMV-seronegative. CDR3 loop: CAWSVGAPETQYF. The CDR3 nucleotides are TGTGCCTGGAGTGTAGGGGCTCCAGAGACCCAGTACTTC.